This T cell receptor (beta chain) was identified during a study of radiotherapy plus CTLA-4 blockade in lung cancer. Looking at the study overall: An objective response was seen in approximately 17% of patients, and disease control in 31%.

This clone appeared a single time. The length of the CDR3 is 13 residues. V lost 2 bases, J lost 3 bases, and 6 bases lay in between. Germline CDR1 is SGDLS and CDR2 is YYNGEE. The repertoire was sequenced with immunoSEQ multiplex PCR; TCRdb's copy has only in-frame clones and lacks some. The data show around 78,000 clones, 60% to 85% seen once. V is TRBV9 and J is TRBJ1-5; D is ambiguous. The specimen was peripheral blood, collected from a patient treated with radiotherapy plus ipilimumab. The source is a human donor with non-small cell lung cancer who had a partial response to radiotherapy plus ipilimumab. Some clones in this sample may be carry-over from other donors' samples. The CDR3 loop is CASSVRDNQPQHF. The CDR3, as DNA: TGTGCCAGCAGCGTCCGGGACAATCAGCCCCAGCATTTT.